This T cell receptor (beta chain) is from a study of T cell responses to AZD1222 COVID-19 vaccine. Study results and caveats: A reported finding is that nearly half of spike-specific TCRs target unmutated variant regions.

Second-dose timings of about 4 or about 12 weeks were pooled. The data were produced by immunoSEQ multiplex PCR, yet TCRdb's version contains in-frame clones alone and is incomplete. The data contain some 160,000 clones, roughly 91% of them seen just once; the ten biggest clones take up around 2.1%. To note about this clone: What it binds is unknown.

CDR3 size: 17 residues. V dropped 2 bases and J dropped 1 base, with 16 bases sitting between them. The V gene's germline CDR1 is SGHRS and CDR2 YFSETQ. The chain recombines TRBV5-1 with TRBJ1-3; tentatively, D is TRBD1 (6 bases). Here the sequenced sample was peripheral blood, taken 28 days after the second AZD1222 dose. The TCR sequence derives from an adult who received the AZD1222 COVID-19 vaccine. The CDR3 DNA is TGCGCCAGCAGCTTCGAGGCAGGGGTAGTTTCTGGAAACACCATATATTTT. Its translation is CASSFEAGVVSGNTIYF.